Reported below is one TCR beta chain. What it recognizes is unknown. Germline V lookup: CDR1 MNHEY, CDR2 SVGEGT. This CDR3 contains 13 residues. The V gene end was trimmed by 4 bases and the J gene end by 6 bases; junction bases not matched to a gene: 5. The libraries were made with immunoSEQ version 4 in survey mode. Each sample used up to 1 ug genomic DNA diluted to approximately 9 ng/uL. The protocol was immunoSEQ multiplex PCR, while the TCRdb copy is restricted to in-frame clones and leaves out a portion. This repertoire shows roughly 32,000 clones, roughly four fifths found once; its top ten account for 15% to 20%. This sample is drawn from a study of persistence of HIV-infected CD4 T cells. For the study at large: Isolated cells were CMV- and HIV-1 Gag-responding CD4+ T cells. A couple of participants gave one leukapheresis sample; others gave up to about 200 mL blood repeatedly.

The stimulus was an HIV-1 Gag 15-mer peptide pool, roughly 1 ug/peptide/mL. CD40L/CD69 double-negative CD45RO-high memory CD4+ T cells were collected. Donors had CD4+ T cell counts above 400 cells/uL and were CMV-seropositive. Source: CD4+ T cells sorted from PBMCs after approximately 19-hour stimulation, taken from a patient who received antiretroviral therapy. This receptor was taken from an adult woman with HIV who was CMV-seropositive. The chain has TRBV6-2 or TRBV6-3 and TRBJ2-7; 8 bases line up with TRBD1. CDR3 sequence (DNA): TGTGCCAGCAGTTTTAGGACAGGGAGCGAGCAGTACTTC. It translates to CASSFRTGSEQYF.